Described below is a single T cell receptor beta chain sequence and its context. The sample belongs to a study of blood T cell repertoires in COVID-19. Overall study context: COVID-19 samples collected from the United States, Italy and Spain covered acute and convalescent phases. The analysed material was cDNA or gDNA that came from T cells, B-cell-depleted T cells, or PBMCs.

TCRdb keeps only in-frame clones here, not all; method: immunoSEQ multiplex PCR. The sample shows about 120,000 clones, 85% of them seen only once. Trimming pared 0 bases from V and 10 bases from J, leaving 10 bases between. The CDR3 covers 13 residues. Germline assignment: CDR1 SGHAT and CDR2 FQNNGV. The sequencing input was peripheral blood. This receptor was obtained from an elderly man with active or convalescent COVID-19. The chain carries TRBV11-2 and TRBJ1-5; weak D call: TRBD1 (5 bases). The DNA of the CDR3 is TGTGCCAGCAGCTTAGACAGGGAGGGACCCCAGCATTTT. It translates to CASSLDREGPQHF.